These T cell receptor beta chains were read from a single sample in a study of OX40 agonist ivuxolimab in advanced cancers. The repertoire was sequenced with immunoSEQ multiplex PCR; TCRdb's copy has only in-frame clones and lacks some. Of approximately 70,000 clones in the sample, 82% are singletons; the top ten hold 0.35% to 0.5%. The starting material was CD4+ or CD8+ T cells sorted from blood, obtained in a trial of the OX40 agonist ivuxolimab. The receptors stem from an adult with an advanced solid tumor such as melanoma, head and neck, liver or kidney cancer. Both conserved end residues are part of each CDR3. Rows may omit the clone size; those that give it use once, few, many or a size class.

abundance	len	j_gene	v_gene	CDR3aa
.	14	TRBJ1-5	TRBV13	CASSQGQSQVPQHF
.	16	TRBJ2-3	TRBV5-6	CASSLGLAGLTDTQYF
.	12	TRBJ1-1	TRBV28	CASSRQGHKAFF
once	14	TRBJ2-1	TRBV29-1	CSAHGQGFLNEQFF
.	15	TRBJ1-5	TRBV9	CASSASSGSNQPQHF
few	15	TRBJ1-2	TRBV7-8	CASSNGLGANYGYTF
.	14	TRBJ2-5	TRBV5-1	CASSAPGGRETQYF
.	12	TRBJ1-1	TRBV29-1	CSVEGNGLGAFF
.	15	TRBJ2-7	TRBV5-4	CASSLGRGGSYEQYF
once	13	TRBJ1-1	TRBV19	CASKLTGNTEAFF
.	12	TRBJ1-5	TRBV19	CASSNRGQPQHF
.	14	TRBJ2-3	TRBV15	CATSKTGLPDTQYF
.	13	TRBJ1-2	TRBV7-8	CASSLWEDRGYTF
.	15	TRBJ2-3	TRBV9	CASSVDDGPGDTQYF
.	14	TRBJ2-3	TRBV9	CASSVDVSSDTQYF
.	15	TRBJ2-3	TRBV30	CAWKSLAGSTDTQYF
.	16	TRBJ1-6	TRBV2	CASHLLQGALGSPLHF
.	13	TRBJ2-5	TRBV30	CAWRGDRQETQYF
.	16	TRBJ2-1	TRBV18	CASSALPGSRPNEQFF
few	12	TRBJ2-1	TRBV5-1	CASRTSANEQFF
.	15	TRBJ1-2	TRBV19	CASTMVAGLNYGYTF
once	15	TRBJ1-2	TRBV4-3	CASSQGTNRDYGYTF
few	12	TRBJ2-6	TRBV2	CASKPGANVLTF
.	15	TRBJ2-1	TRBV18	CASSPGTSGDNEQFF
.	15	TRBJ1-1	TRBV7-2	CASSLAGRKNTEAFF
.	13	TRBJ2-3	TRBV6-6	CASTPEGADTQYF
.	14	TRBJ1-5	TRBV28	CASTPSRLVQPQHF
.	15	TRBJ1-5	TRBV27	CASSLTGKRNQPQHF
.	21	TRBJ2-7	TRBV7-2	CASSLARVASGRPRHSYEQYF
.	15	TRBJ2-3	TRBV7-2	CASSFGLAGGDTQYF
.	13	TRBJ1-1	TRBV19	CASQKTQNTEAFF
.	14	TRBJ1-2	TRBV18	CASSPQGNYYGYTF
few	12	TRBJ1-1	TRBV9	CASSVAGTEAFF
.	17	TRBJ2-5	TRBV5-6	CASSFKTSGGGRETQYF
.	19	TRBJ2-1	TRBV4-3	CASSQESGDRGYSYNEQFF
.	14	TRBJ2-5	TRBV5-6	CASSLPGPPQTQYF
.	14	TRBJ2-7	TRBV7-2	CASSLTGGAYEQYF
once	16	TRBJ2-3	TRBV28	CASSDAAISSTDTQYF
.	14	TRBJ2-1	TRBV10-3	CAISEGATLNEQFF
few	13	TRBJ1-5	TRBV2	CASGRQGDQPQHF
few	13	TRBJ2-1	TRBV9	CASSGGRTNEQFF
.	15	TRBJ2-1	TRBV28	CASSFSRLAWNEQFF
.	13	TRBJ2-3	TRBV11-2	CASSSTTTDTQYF
.	13	TRBJ1-2	TRBV18	CASSPPAQPHYTF
.	15	TRBJ1-3	TRBV7-2	CASSLKGSSGNTIYF
.	15	TRBJ2-7	TRBV7-8	CASSPYRQGHYEQYF
.	14	TRBJ1-2	TRBV5-4	CASSEGPGQSAYTF
.	12	TRBJ1-2	TRBV28	CASSVTAYGYTF
.	10	TRBJ2-1	TRBV30	CAWGLNEQFF